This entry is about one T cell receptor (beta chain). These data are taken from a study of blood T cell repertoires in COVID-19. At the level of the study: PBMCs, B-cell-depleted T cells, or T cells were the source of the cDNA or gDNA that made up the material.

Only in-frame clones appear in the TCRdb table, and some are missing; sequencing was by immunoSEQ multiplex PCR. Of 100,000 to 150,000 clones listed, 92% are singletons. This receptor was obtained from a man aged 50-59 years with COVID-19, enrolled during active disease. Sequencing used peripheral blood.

Here the CDR3 reads CASSLAGVNEQYF. Here the CDR3 DNA reads TGTGCCAGCAGCTTGGCGGGAGTTAACGAGCAGTACTTC. V and J are TRBV11-3 and TRBJ2-7, with 7 bases identical to TRBD2. Germline V lookup: CDR1 SGHNT, CDR2 YENEEA. V lost 3 bases to trimming and J lost 5 bases; unmatched junction nucleotides: 4. The CDR3 spans 13 residues.